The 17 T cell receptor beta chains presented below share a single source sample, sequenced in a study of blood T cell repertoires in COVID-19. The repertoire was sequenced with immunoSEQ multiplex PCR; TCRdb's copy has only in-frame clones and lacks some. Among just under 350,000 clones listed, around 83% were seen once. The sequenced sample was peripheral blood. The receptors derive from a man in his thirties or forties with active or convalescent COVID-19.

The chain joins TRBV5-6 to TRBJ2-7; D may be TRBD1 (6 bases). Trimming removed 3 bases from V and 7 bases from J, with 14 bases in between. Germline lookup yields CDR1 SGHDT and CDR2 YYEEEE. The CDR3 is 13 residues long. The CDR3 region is CASSSQGIGEQYF. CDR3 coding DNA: TGTGCCAGCAGCTCACAGGGTATAGGTGAGCAGTACTTC.

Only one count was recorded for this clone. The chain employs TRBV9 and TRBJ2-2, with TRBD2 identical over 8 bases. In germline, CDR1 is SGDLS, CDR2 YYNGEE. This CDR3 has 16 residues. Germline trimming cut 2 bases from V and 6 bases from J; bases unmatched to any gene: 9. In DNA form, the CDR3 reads TGTGCCAGCAGCGTTACGAGCGGGAGTAGGGCCGGGGAGCTGTTTTTT. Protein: CASSVTSGSRAGELFF.

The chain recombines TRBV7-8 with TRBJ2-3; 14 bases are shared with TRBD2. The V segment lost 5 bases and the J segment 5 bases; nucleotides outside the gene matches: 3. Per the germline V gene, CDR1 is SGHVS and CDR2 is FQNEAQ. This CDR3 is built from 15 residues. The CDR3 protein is CASSATSGRGDTQYF. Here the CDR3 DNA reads TGTGCCAGCAGCGCGACTAGCGGGAGGGGAGATACGCAGTATTTT. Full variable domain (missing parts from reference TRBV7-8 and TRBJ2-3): GAGVSQSPRYKVAKRGQDVALRCDPISGHVSLFWYQQALGQGPEFLTYFQNEAQLDKSGLPSDRFFAERPEGSVSTLKIQRTQQEDSAVYLCASSATSGRGDTQYFGPGTRLTVL.

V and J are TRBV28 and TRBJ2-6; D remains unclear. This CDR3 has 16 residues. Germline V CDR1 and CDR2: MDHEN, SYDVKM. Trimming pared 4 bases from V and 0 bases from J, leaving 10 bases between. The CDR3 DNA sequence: TGTGCCAGCAGTTCTCCCAACAGCTCTGGGGCCAACGTCCTGACTTTC. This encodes CASSSPNSSGANVLTF.

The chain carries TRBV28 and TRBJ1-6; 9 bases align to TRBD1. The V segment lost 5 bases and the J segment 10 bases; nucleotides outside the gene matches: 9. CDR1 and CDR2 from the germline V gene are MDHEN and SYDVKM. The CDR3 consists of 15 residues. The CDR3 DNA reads TGTGCCAGCAGTCGCGGGGACAGGGACAGCTCACCCCTCCACTTT. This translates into CASSRGDRDSSPLHF.

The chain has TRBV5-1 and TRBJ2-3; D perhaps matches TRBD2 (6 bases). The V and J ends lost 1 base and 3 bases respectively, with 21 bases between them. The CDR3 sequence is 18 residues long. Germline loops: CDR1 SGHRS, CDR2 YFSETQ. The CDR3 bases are TGCGCCAGCAGCTTGCCTATGAGGGACTCTCGAGGGACAGATACGCAGTATTTT. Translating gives CASSLPMRDSRGTDTQYF.

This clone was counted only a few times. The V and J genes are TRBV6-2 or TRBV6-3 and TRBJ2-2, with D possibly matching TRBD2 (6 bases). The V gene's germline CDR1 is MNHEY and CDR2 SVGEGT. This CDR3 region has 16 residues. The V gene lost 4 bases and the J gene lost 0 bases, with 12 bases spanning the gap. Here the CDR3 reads CASSSGLTPNTGELFF. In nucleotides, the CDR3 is TGTGCCAGCAGTTCCGGACTAACCCCGAACACCGGGGAGCTGTTTTTT.

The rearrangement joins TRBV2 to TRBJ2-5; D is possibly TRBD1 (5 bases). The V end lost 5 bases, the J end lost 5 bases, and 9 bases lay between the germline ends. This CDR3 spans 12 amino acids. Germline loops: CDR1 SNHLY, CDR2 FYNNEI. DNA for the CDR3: TGTGCCAGCAGTTTAGGGGCCGAGACCCAGTACTTC. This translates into CASSLGAETQYF. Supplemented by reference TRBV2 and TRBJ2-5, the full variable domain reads EPEVTQTPSHQVTQMGQEVILRCVPISNHLYFYWYRQILGQKVEFLVSFYNNEISEKSEIFDDQFSVERPDGSNFTLKIRSTKLEDSAMYFCASSLGAETQYFGPGTRLLVL.

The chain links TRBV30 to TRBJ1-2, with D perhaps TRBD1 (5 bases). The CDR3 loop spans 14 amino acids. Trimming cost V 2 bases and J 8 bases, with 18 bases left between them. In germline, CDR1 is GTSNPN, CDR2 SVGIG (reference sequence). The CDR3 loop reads CAWSSVPGEVGYTF. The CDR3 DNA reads TGTGCCTGGAGTTCCGTCCCGGGGGAAGTCGGCTACACCTTC.

CDR3 residues: CASSDPRQGRNTGELFF. CDR3 DNA sequence: TGTGCCAGCAGTGATCCCCGACAGGGGAGGAACACCGGGGAGCTGTTTTTT. The chain is built from TRBV25-1 and TRBJ2-2; 8 bases match TRBD1. From germline, CDR1 is MGHDK and CDR2 SYGVNS. J gave up 1 base and V 3 bases, and 7 bases lay outside the gene matches. The CDR3 totals 17 residues.

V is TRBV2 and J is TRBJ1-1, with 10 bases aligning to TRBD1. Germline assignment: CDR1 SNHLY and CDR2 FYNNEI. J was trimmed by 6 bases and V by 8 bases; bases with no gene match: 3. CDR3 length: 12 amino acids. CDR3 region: CASGTGESEAFF. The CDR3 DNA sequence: TGTGCCAGCGGGACAGGGGAGTCTGAAGCTTTCTTT.

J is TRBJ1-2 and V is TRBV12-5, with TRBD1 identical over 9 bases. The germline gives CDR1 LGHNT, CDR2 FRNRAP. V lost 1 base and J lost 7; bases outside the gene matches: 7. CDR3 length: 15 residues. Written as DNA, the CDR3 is TGTGCTAGTGGTTTGGAGACAGGGGGTAAGCGTGGCTACACCTTC. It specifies CASGLETGGKRGYTF.

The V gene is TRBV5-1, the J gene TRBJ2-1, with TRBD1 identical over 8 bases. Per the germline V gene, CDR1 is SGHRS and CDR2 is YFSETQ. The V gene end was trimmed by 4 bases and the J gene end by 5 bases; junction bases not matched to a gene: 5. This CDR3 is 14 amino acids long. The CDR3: CASSRGTGNNEQFF. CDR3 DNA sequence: TGCGCCAGCAGCCGCGGGACAGGAAACAATGAGCAGTTCTTC.

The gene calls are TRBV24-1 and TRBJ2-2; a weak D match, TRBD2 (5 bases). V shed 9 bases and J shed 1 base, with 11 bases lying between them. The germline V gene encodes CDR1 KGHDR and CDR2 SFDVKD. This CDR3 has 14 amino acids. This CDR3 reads CATAGPGNTGELFF. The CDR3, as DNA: TGTGCCACCGCGGGCCCAGGGAACACCGGGGAGCTGTTTTTT.

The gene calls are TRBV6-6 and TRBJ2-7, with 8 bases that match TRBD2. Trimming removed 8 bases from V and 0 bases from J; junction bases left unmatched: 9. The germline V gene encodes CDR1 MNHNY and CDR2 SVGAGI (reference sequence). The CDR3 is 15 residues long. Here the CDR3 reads CASLEERETSYEQYF. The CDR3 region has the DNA TGTGCCAGCCTTGAGGAGCGGGAGACCTCCTACGAGCAGTACTTC.

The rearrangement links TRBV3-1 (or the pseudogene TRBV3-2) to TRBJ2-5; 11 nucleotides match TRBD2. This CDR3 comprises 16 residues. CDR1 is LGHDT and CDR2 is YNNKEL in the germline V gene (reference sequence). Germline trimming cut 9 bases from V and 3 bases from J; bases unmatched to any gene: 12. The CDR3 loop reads CASTGLAVRRKETQYF. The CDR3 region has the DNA TGTGCCAGTACGGGACTAGCGGTCCGGAGGAAAGAGACCCAGTACTTC.

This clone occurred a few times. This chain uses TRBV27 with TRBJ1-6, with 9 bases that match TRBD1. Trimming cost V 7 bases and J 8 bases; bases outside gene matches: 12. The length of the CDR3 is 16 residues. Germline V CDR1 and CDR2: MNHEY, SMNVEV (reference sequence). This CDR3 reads CASTPFPGQGYSPLHF. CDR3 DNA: TGTGCCAGCACCCCCTTTCCGGGACAGGGCTATTCACCCCTCCACTTT.